The 8 T cell receptor beta chains reported below all come from one sample, sequenced in a study of post-analysis software for immune sequencing data. General observations from the study: Compared with controls, patients had more of about 5 TRBV segments, including TRBV5-6, TRBV5-1 and TRBV20-1.

Which antigens these TCRs recognize remains unknown. Presence of unique molecular identifiers characterized the TCR beta cDNA libraries. TCRdb fed the PCR reads into MiXCR, producing one record per CDR3 protein. The table includes 750,000 to 950,000 distinct CDR3 sequences, approximately 44% detected once. Sequenced sample: blood. The receptors here all came from a girl aged 10 to 17 with multiple sclerosis.

This clonotype has a handful of counts. The CDR3 DNA reads as TGTGCCACCAGTGTAGACAGCAATCAGCCCCAGCATTTT. Amino acids: CATSVDSNQPQHF. V is TRBV24-1 and J is TRBJ1-5, with D uncertain. V was pared by 5 bases and J by 1 base, with 5 bases between. CDR3 length: 13 residues. CDR1 is KGHDR, CDR2 SFDVKD, per germline.

This chain joins TRBV29-1 and TRBJ1-6; D uncertain. The CDR3 consists of 12 residues. From germline, CDR1 is SQVTM and CDR2 ANQGSEA. V lost 6 bases to trimming and J lost 9 bases, with 12 bases between them. CDR3 sequence: CSVGEEGSPLHF. The CDR3 nucleotides read TGCAGCGTCGGGGAGGAGGGTTCACCCCTCCACTTT.

Concerning this clonotype itself: The junction does not match germline at one end; this may be a read error. Written as DNA, the CDR3 is TGTGCCAGCAGCATAACCGGGACTAGCATAGATACGCAGTATTTT. Translating gives CASSITGTSIDTQYF. J is TRBJ2-3 and V is TRBV7-9, with 9 bases matching TRBD2. CDR1 SEHNR and CDR2 FQNEAQ come from the germline V gene (reference sequence). CDR3 length equals 15 residues.

The V gene is TRBV15, the J gene TRBJ2-3, with D perhaps assigned TRBD1 or TRBD2 (5 bases each). V lost 2 bases and J 0 bases, leaving 9 bases between the germline ends. This CDR3 is built from 15 residues. The V gene's germline CDR1 is LNHNV and CDR2 YYDKDF (reference sequence). The CDR3 DNA sequence: TGTGCCACCAGCAGATGGGGACCGAGCACAGATACGCAGTATTTT. Its translation is CATSRWGPSTDTQYF.

The V and J genes are TRBV5-6 and TRBJ2-5; D possibly corresponds to TRBD2 (6 bases). The end of the DNA fits TRBJ2-7 better, so the J call may be wrong. This CDR3 region has 13 residues. Per germline, CDR1 SGHDT and CDR2 YYEEEE. The CDR3 loop is CASSFQGLREQYF. The CDR3 DNA follows: TGTGCCAGCAGCTTTCAGGGACTTCGCGAGCAGTACTTC.

The chain carries TRBV5-1 and TRBJ2-5; 10 bases fit TRBD2. The V and J ends lost 2 bases and 7 bases, in that order; junction bases with no gene match: 11. This CDR3 is built from 16 residues. Germline-derived CDR1 and CDR2 are SGHRS and YFSETQ. CDR3 sequence reads: CASSFGLAARSRTQYF. The CDR3 bases are TGCGCCAGCAGCTTCGGACTAGCGGCCCGTTCGCGGACCCAGTACTTC. The full variable domain, its missing parts supplied by reference TRBV5-1 and TRBJ2-5, is KAGVTQTPRYLIKTRGQQVTLSCSPISGHRSVSWYQQTPGQGLQFLFEYFSETQRNKGNFPGRFSGRQFSNSRSEMNVSTLELGDSALYLCASSFGLAARSRTQYFGPGTRLLVL.

DNA for the CDR3: TGTGCCAGCAGCCCGACAGGGGCCTACAATGAGCAGTACTTC. It encodes CASSPTGAYNEQYF. The chain couples TRBV12-3 or TRBV12-4 to TRBJ2-7; 8 positions match TRBD1. V was clipped by 6 bases and J by 7 bases; unmatched bases: 11. This CDR3 is built from 14 residues.

CDR3 bases: TGTGCCAGCAGCTCGGAGGGGGGGGCGCGTGAAAAACTGTTTTTT. Amino acid sequence: CASSSEGGAREKLFF. The J gene is TRBJ1-4, the V gene TRBV7-9, with D possibly being TRBD1 (6 bases). The CDR3 loop spans 15 amino acids. V lost 4 bases to trimming and J lost 7 bases, with 16 bases between them. Germline CDR1 and CDR2: SEHNR and FQNEAQ (reference sequence).